This TCR beta chain was observed in a study of glioma-infiltrating T cells after dendritic cell vaccination (dated by TCRdb to between 2015 and 2016). Notes on the research overall: A cohort of approximately 15 glioblastoma patients from Phase I and II dendritic cell vaccination trials was included, of whom 9 were newly diagnosed and 6 had recurrent disease. The vaccine was prepared from monocyte-derived dendritic cells that were cultured for under 8 days with IL-4 and GM-CSF and then pulsed overnight with autologous tumor lysate. Between about 2002 and 2013, the patients were given dendritic cell vaccination pulsed with autologous tumor lysate. Survival after dendritic cell vaccination was correlated with TCR sequencing metrics, including TIL content and tumor-blood repertoire overlap. Tumor-infiltrating lymphocyte content was quantified and tumor and blood repertoires were compared in dendritic cell-vaccinated glioblastoma patients by deep sequencing of TCR beta CDR3 regions. Each patient was given three intradermal dendritic cell vaccine injections, spaced two weeks apart, in the arm below the axilla.

Using the immunoSEQ assay, TCRB CDR3 regions were amplified from 2 micrograms of genomic DNA, or from all available DNA when less than that was on hand. The multiplex PCR employed 60 forward primers targeting TCR V beta segments and 13 reverse primers targeting J beta segments. To estimate the number of reads per starting template, synthetic control templates were added to each sample at limiting dilution. The Illumina HiSeq System generated sequencing reads of 87 bp. The published analysis was carried out like this. PCR and sequencing errors were removed by merging closely related sequences with a nearest neighbor algorithm. TCR overlap was measured as the percentage of unique tumor TCR beta sequences that were also present in the peripheral blood of the same patient. TCRdb mirrors the immuneACCESS table, restricted to in-frame sequences. Some clones are absent from its copies; in checked studies, under half trace to an unresolved V gene, and the reason for the others is unknown. V and J calls and clone size are given by that table; D and trimming were obtained from the DNA. Present in this sample are 100,000 or so clones, roughly 80% of which were seen just once. The ten largest make up roughly 5.3% of the sample.

What the work shows at the level of the full study, not this receptor alone: No direct relationship between TCR clonality and survival was found, suggesting that a diverse polyclonal response may matter. The cohort was small and heterogeneous, only a few patients had full blood and tumor sets, and even fewer had initial-recurrent tumor pairs. After dendritic cell vaccination, a higher estimated pretreatment TIL content predicted longer time to progression and overall survival. The three-group TCR overlap response model was described as speculative and requiring prospective validation.

V lost 2 bases and J lost 2 bases; the stretch between them is 5 bases long. Counted from cysteine to phenylalanine, this CDR3 has 13 amino acids. Only the CDR3 portion is preserved as DNA: 39 bases, with reading frame beginning at the first base. The germline V gene (reference sequence) provides CDR1 SGHNT and CDR2 YYREEE. As concerns this clone: The antigen it recognizes is unknown. Per-base qualities were not stored, and no clone one base away is much larger.

Read against the paper, the sample's time point label means: after dendritic cell vaccination, including at tumor progression/relapse. Selection of patients required sufficient residual fresh-frozen tumor tissue and over two years of available survival data. An isocitrate dehydrogenase mutation was not carried by any of the glioblastoma patients, although molecular status was otherwise variable. PBMC were collected before vaccination, two weeks after the third vaccination, and at tumor progression if tumor progression occurred. The Qiagen DNeasy Blood extraction Kit was used to extract genomic DNA.

This clonotype originated in a human donor with glioblastoma. Material: blood, obtained after dendritic cell vaccination. The sequence links TRBV5-4 to TRBJ2-1, with the D gene not clear enough to name. The DNA sequence is as follows: TGTGCCAGCAGCTTTCCAACCTACAATGAGCAGTTCTTC. This yields the protein CASSFPTYNEQFF.